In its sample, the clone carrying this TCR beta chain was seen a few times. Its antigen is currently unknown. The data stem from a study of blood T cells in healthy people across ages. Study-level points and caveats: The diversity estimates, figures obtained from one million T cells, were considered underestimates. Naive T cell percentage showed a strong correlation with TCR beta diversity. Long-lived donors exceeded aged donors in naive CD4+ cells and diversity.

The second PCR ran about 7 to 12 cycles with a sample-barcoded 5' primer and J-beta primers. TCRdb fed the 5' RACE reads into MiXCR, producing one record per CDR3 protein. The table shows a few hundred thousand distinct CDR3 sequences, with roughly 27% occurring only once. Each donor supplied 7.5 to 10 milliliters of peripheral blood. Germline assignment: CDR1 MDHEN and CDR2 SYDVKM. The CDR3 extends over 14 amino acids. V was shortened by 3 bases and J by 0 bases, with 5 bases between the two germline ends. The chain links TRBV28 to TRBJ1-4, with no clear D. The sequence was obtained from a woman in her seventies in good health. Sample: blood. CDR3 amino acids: CASSFMATNEKLFF. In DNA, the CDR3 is TGTGCCAGCAGTTTTATGGCAACTAATGAAAAACTGTTTTTT.